This T cell receptor (beta chain) was recorded in a study of T cell responses to AZD1222 COVID-19 vaccine. Study-wide findings and caveats: Repertoires were collected only later (after the peak T cell response had occurred). Seropositive AZD1222 recipients at baseline numbered only 5 or 6. A mostly white British donor set with more females was recruited, and clonal diversity was possibly underestimated. Regions left unmutated in variants are reportedly the target of nearly half of spike-specific TCRs.

Between the trimmed V and J ends, which lost 2 bases and 2 bases, there was a span of 10 bases. This CDR3 comprises 15 residues. Germline CDR1 and CDR2: MDHEN and SYDVKM. Details on this clone: The antigen remains unidentified.

Sequenced by immunoSEQ multiplex PCR; TCRdb stores in-frame clones only, minus some. This table holds nearly 110,000 clones, about 93% found once. The TCR was taken from an adult who received the AZD1222 COVID-19 vaccine. The specimen comprised peripheral blood, sampled 28 days after the second AZD1222 dose. The chain couples TRBV28 to TRBJ2-1; TRBD1 is a possible D gene (6 bases). CDR3 sequence (DNA): TGTGCCAGCAGTTTACTGGGGGCCCCCTACAATGAGCAGTTCTTC. Its translation is CASSLLGAPYNEQFF.